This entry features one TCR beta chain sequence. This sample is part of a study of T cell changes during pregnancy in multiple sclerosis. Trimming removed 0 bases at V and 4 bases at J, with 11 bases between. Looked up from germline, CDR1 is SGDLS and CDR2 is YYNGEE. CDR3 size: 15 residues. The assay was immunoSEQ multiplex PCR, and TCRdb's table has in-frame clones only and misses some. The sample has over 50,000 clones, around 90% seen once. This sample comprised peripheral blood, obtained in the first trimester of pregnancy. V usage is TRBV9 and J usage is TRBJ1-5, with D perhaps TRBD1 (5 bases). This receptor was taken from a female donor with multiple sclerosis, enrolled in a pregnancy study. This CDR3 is CASSVGTGPNQPQHF. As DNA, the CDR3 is TGTGCCAGCAGCGTAGGTACAGGCCCGAATCAGCCCCAGCATTTT.